This passage covers 8 T cell receptor beta chains from one sample sequenced in a study of T cells in Graves' hyperthyroidism and ophthalmopathy. Amplified regions were TCR beta CDR3 sequences from RNA transcripts. HTBI primers were employed in a first-round RT-PCR of the TCR CDR3. One entry per CDR3 protein, called by TCRdb with MiXCR from the multiplex PCR reads. Altogether 600,000 to 650,000 distinct CDR3 sequences are present, around 15% being singletons, with the ten largest covering about 3.8%. Sequenced material: blood. Every receptor here comes from a woman aged 25 to 39 with Graves' hyperthyroidism.

This clonotype was recorded at least ten times. This chain uses TRBV29-1 with TRBJ1-2, with TRBD1 matching over 8 bases. V lost 7 bases, J lost 0 bases, and 13 bases stayed unmatched. Germline CDR1 reads SQVTM; CDR2 reads ANQGSEA. The CDR3 has 16 amino acids. For the CDR3, the DNA is TGCAGCGCCAAGGACCCCAGGACAGGGACTAACTATGGCTACACCTTC. This translates into CSAKDPRTGTNYGYTF.

The J gene is TRBJ2-7, the V gene TRBV20-1, with 7 bases that match TRBD2. Germline V gene lookup returns CDR1 DFQATT and CDR2 SNEGSKA (reference sequence). V was pared by 3 bases and J by 6 bases, with 14 bases of the junction left unmatched. The CDR3 totals 15 residues. The CDR3 loop is CSASRPLAGYAEQYF. DNA for the CDR3: TGCAGTGCTAGCCGTCCCTTAGCGGGTTACGCCGAGCAGTACTTC.

The chain links TRBV6-5 to TRBJ2-7; 7 nucleotides align to TRBD2. Trimming cost V 2 bases and J 2 bases; bases outside gene matches: 6. The germline gives CDR1 MNHEY, CDR2 SVGAGI. This CDR3 is built from 15 residues. The CDR3 loop reads CASSYEAGAPYEQYF. CDR3 DNA sequence: TGTGCCAGCAGTTACGAGGCGGGAGCACCCTACGAGCAGTACTTC.

This clonotype was seen ten or more times. This rearrangement joins TRBV11-2 to TRBJ2-7, with D possibly TRBD1 on 6 matching bases. Trimming shortened V by 5 bases and J by 2 bases, and 19 bases separated the two germline ends. CDR3 length: 16 residues. Germline V lookup: CDR1 SGHAT, CDR2 FQNNGV. Written as DNA, the CDR3 is TGTGCCAGCAGCGTAGGGGGAAGGACTCTCACCTACGAGCAGTACTTC. Protein product: CASSVGGRTLTYEQYF.

This clonotype was seen at least ten times. The rearrangement joins TRBV11-2 to TRBJ1-1; the D gene is possibly TRBD1 (5 bases). The V gene's germline CDR1 is SGHAT and CDR2 FQNNGV. The germline V and J ends were trimmed by 3 bases and 0 bases, with 11 bases remaining between them. This CDR3 spans 15 amino acids. The CDR3 reads CASSFTTVLNTEAFF. CDR3 sequence (DNA): TGTGCCAGCAGCTTCACGACAGTACTGAACACTGAAGCTTTCTTT.

Ten or more counts support this clonotype. V and J are TRBV11-2 and TRBJ1-2, with 7 bases that match TRBD1. Germline values: CDR1 SGHAT, CDR2 FQNNGV. V trimming: 5 bases; J trimming: 3 bases; junction bases outside the gene matches: 3. This CDR3 is 13 amino acids long. CDR3 in DNA: TGTGCCAGCAGCATAGGGACAGACTATGGCTACACCTTC. It encodes CASSIGTDYGYTF.

The chain combines TRBV11-2 with TRBJ2-1; weak D call: TRBD2 (5 bases). The CDR3 runs 14 residues. Germline loops: CDR1 SGHAT, CDR2 FQNNGV. V lost 5 bases and J lost 7, with 15 bases in between. CDR3 loop: CASSTRSGGNEQFF. The CDR3 DNA is TGTGCCAGCAGCACCCGGTCGGGCGGGAATGAGCAGTTCTTC.

This clonotype was recorded a few times. This sequence joins TRBV5-1 and TRBJ1-4, with 8 bases aligning to TRBD1. The germline V gene encodes CDR1 SGHRS and CDR2 YFSETQ. The CDR3 has 15 amino acids. The V and J ends lost 3 bases and 8 bases, in that order; junction bases with no gene match: 9. Written as DNA, the CDR3 is TGCGCCAGCAGCTCACTTAGCTGGACAGGGGAAAAACTGTTTTTT. Translation: CASSSLSWTGEKLFF. Drawing the rest from reference TRBV5-1 and TRBJ1-4, the complete variable domain is KAGVTQTPRYLIKTRGQQVTLSCSPISGHRSVSWYQQTPGQGLQFLFEYFSETQRNKGNFPGRFSGRQFSNSRSEMNVSTLELGDSALYLCASSSLSWTGEKLFFGSGTQLSVL.